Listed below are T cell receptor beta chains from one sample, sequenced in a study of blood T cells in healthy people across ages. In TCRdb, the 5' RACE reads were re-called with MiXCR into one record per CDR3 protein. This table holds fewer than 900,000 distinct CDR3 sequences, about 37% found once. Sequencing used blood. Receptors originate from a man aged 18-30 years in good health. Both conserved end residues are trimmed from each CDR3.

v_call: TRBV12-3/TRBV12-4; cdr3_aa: ASSLPGSSYEQY
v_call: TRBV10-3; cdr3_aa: AILRGGDPDYNEQF
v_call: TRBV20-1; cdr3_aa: SAREAPPHSYNEQF
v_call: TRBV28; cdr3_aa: AISDTSYGYT
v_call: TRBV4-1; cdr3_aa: ASSQEWGASNEKLF
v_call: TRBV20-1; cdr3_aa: SAQTGGVDNEQF
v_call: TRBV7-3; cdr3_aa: ASSQQGNPQETQY
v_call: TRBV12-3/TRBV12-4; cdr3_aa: ASYRGTTYGYT
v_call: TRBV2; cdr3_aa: ATNERGPDTQY
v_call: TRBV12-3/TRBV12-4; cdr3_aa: ASIFGNLNTEAF
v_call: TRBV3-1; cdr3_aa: ASSVSTSGTDTQY
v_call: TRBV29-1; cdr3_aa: SVRAERNYGYT
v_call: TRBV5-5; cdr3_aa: ANSSYRDRANNEQF
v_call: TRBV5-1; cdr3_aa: ASSSNPGQRTAGYT
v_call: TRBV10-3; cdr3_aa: ASAGIAGGYTDTQY
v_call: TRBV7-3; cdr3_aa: ASSTSGGETQY
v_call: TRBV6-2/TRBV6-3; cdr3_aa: ASRDGVNQPQH
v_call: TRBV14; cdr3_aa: ASSWTSTEQY
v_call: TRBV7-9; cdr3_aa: ASSSQTGAHYNEQF
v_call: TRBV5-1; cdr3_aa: ASSLVKQEPYNEQF
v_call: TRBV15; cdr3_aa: ATSRDTGPGDEQF
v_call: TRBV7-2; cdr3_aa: ASSVGGGVNEQY
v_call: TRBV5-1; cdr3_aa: ASSLLQSSYNEQF
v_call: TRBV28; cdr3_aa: ASSLGSSNRGYEQY
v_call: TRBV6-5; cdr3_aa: ASRYTGSSYNSPLH
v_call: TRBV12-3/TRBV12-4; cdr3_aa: ASTLGGAGGEQY
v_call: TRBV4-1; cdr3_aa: ASSKDVIHTGVTVEQF
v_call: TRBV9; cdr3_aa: ASSVEGTVGMNTEAF
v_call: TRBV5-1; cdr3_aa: ASILSLAGGPEF
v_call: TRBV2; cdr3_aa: ASSGPGGGNQPQH
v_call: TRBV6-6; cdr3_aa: ASSLPGPKNTEAF
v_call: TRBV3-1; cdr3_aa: ASSQPDASYEQY
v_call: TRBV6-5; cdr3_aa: ASSSPTGINGYT
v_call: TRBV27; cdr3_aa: ASSLSGTGIQETQF
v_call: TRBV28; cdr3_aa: ASSVQGLETQY
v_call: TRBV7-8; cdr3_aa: AGSFDSSNEKLF
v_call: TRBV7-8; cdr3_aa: ASSPRMDRASYEQY
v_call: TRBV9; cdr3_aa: ASSVGVIQETQY
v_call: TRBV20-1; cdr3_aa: SARVGLQETQY
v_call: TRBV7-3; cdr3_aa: ASSSGVSYEQY
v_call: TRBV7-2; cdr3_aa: ASSRDRGEIDTQY
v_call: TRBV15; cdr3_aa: ATSRGIGVEPQH
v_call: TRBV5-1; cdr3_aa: ASSLETPNYGYT
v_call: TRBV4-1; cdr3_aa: ASSQDLGTGSPRQPQH
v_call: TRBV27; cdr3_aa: ASSPTVLLGEQY
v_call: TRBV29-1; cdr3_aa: SVDSGTLTDTQY
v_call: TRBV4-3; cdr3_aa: ASSQTTGVGELF
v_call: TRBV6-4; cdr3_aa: ASSPLIGSPLH
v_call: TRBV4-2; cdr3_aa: ASSQDQGGFAQNIQY
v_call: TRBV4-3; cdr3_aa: ASSQVGLAGGRYEQY
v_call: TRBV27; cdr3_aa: ASSLTGTGVSPLH
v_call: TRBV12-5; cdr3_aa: ASGFGESYNERF
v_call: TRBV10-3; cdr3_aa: AISLDRGLYEQY
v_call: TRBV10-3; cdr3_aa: VSTLAENTDTQY
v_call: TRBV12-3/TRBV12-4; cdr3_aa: ASSFMGQGWNEQY
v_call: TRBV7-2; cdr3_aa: ASSFTGMENTEAF
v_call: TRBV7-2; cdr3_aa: ALGDAQPYNEQF